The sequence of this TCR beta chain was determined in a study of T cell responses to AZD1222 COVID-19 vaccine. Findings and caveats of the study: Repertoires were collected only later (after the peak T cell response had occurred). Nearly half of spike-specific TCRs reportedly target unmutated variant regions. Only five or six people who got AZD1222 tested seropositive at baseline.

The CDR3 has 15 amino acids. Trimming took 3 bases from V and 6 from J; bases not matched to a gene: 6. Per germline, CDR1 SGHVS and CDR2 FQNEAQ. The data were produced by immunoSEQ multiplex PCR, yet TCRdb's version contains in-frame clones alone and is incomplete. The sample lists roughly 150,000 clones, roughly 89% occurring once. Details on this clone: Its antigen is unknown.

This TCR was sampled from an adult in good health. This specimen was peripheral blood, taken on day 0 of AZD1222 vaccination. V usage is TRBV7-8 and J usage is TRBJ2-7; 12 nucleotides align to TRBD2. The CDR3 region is CASSLMTSGSPEQYF. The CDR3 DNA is TGTGCCAGCAGCTTGATGACTAGCGGGAGTCCCGAGCAGTACTTC.